One sample yielded the 18 T cell receptor beta chains listed below, sequenced in a study of control samples from healthy donors and cancer patients. Measured with immunoSEQ multiplex PCR; TCRdb has only the in-frame clones, and not every one. Among roughly 220,000 clones listed, roughly 94% were seen once. Input material: blood. The receptors derive from a man aged 45-65 years in good health.

The chain uses TRBV4-1 and TRBJ1-2, with a weak D call TRBD1 (6 bases). The germline CDR1 and CDR2 sequences are MGHRA and YSYEKL. Trimming stripped 5 bases from V and 8 bases from J, with 15 bases between. The CDR3 has 13 amino acids. CDR3 nucleotide sequence: TGCGCCAGCAGCTTATATGCCGGGGGCGGCTACACCTTC. It encodes CASSLYAGGGYTF.

The chain couples TRBV20-1 to TRBJ1-3; weak D call: TRBD1 (5 bases). This CDR3 has 14 residues. CDR1 DFQATT and CDR2 SNEGSKA come from the germline V gene (reference sequence). V was cut by 3 bases and J by 2 bases, with 11 bases left in between. CDR3 nucleotide sequence: TGCAGTGCTAGTTTGCAGGGAGCTGGAAACACCATATATTTT. Its protein product is CSASLQGAGNTIYF.

The chain has TRBV3-1 (or the pseudogene TRBV3-2) and TRBJ1-6, with D tentatively TRBD1 (6 bases). Trimming stripped 1 base from V and 4 bases from J, with 8 bases between. CDR3 length equals 15 residues. In germline, CDR1 is LGHDT, CDR2 YNNKEL (reference sequence). The CDR3 here is CASSQGTAYNSPLHF. The CDR3 nucleotides are TGTGCCAGCAGCCAAGGGACAGCATATAATTCACCCCTCCACTTT.

CDR3 coding DNA: TGCGCCAGCAGCCAAGATGTGAGCTCTGGAAACACCATATATTTT. Encoded protein: CASSQDVSSGNTIYF. The V and J genes are TRBV4-1 and TRBJ1-3; no definite D call. V was shortened by 0 bases and J by 0 bases, with 6 bases between the two germline ends. CDR3 length: 15 amino acids. From germline, CDR1 is MGHRA and CDR2 YSYEKL.

The CDR3 region has the DNA TGCGCCAGCTCCAACCAGGGGGGAAATAATTCACCCCTCCACTTT. Its translation is CASSNQGGNNSPLHF. The chain links TRBV10-2 to TRBJ1-6; TRBD1 matches at 7 bases. The germline V gene encodes CDR1 WSHSY and CDR2 SAAADI. The CDR3 consists of 15 residues. The V and J ends lost 8 bases and 5 bases, in that order; junction bases with no gene match: 9.

The chain links TRBV5-1 to TRBJ2-2; the D gene is possibly TRBD1 (5 bases). CDR1 is SGHRS, CDR2 YFSETQ, per germline. This CDR3 is built from 15 residues. V was clipped by 0 bases and J by 4 bases, with 10 bases between them. CDR3 residues: CASSLVQGTTGELFF. CDR3 bases: TGCGCCAGCAGCTTGGTGCAGGGTACCACCGGGGAGCTGTTTTTT. Variable domain in full (rest from reference TRBV5-1 and TRBJ2-2): KAGVTQTPRYLIKTRGQQVTLSCSPISGHRSVSWYQQTPGQGLQFLFEYFSETQRNKGNFPGRFSGRQFSNSRSEMNVSTLELGDSALYLCASSLVQGTTGELFFGEGSRLTVL.

This chain connects TRBV9 to TRBJ1-2; D possibly corresponds to TRBD1 (5 bases). The V gene's germline CDR1 is SGDLS and CDR2 YYNGEE. V was shortened by 3 bases and J by 0 bases, with 9 bases between the two germline ends. The CDR3 length is 14 residues. Here the CDR3 DNA reads TGTGCCAGCAGCGCCAGACAGACTAACTATGGCTACACCTTC. Protein product: CASSARQTNYGYTF. Full variable domain (outside the CDR3, taken from reference TRBV9 and TRBJ1-2): DSGVTQTPKHLITATGQRVTLRCSPRSGDLSVYWYQQSLDQGLQFLIQYYNGEERAKGNILERFSAQQFPDLHSELNLSSLELGDSALYFCASSARQTNYGYTFGSGTRLTVV.

The chain combines TRBV11-2 with TRBJ2-7; 7 bases line up with TRBD1. Trimming removed 5 bases from V and 4 bases from J; junction bases left unmatched: 8. The CDR3 extends over 14 amino acids. Germline values: CDR1 SGHAT, CDR2 FQNNGV. CDR3 bases: TGTGCCAGCAGCCCCCGACAGGGAGTATACGAGCAGTACTTC. It encodes CASSPRQGVYEQYF. The whole variable domain, filled in from reference TRBV11-2 and TRBJ2-7, reads EAGVAQSPRYKIIEKRQSVAFWCNPISGHATLYWYQQILGQGPKLLIQFQNNGVVDDSQLPKDRFSAERLKGVDSTLKIQPAKLEDSAVYLCASSPRQGVYEQYFGPGTRLTVT.

This sequence joins TRBV5-1 and TRBJ2-7; TRBD1 aligns across 9 bases. CDR3 size: 13 residues. Germline-derived CDR1 and CDR2 are SGHRS and YFSETQ. J lost 6 bases, V lost 4 bases, and 5 bases had no gene match. CDR3 in amino acids: CASSLDRGGEQYV. CDR3 nucleotide sequence: TGCGCCAGCAGCCTGGACAGGGGCGGCGAGCAGTACGTC.

The chain is built from TRBV12-3 or TRBV12-4 and TRBJ2-1; D call uncertain. The CDR3 sequence is 12 residues long. The CDR3 region is CVSLRSYNEQFF. Here the CDR3 DNA reads TGTGTTAGCCTAAGGTCCTACAATGAGCAGTTCTTC.

The rearrangement uses TRBV2 and TRBJ2-5; 9 positions agree with TRBD1. The V gene's germline CDR1 is SNHLY and CDR2 FYNNEI. CDR3 length equals 16 residues. The J segment lost 10 bases and the V segment lost 1 base, leaving 13 bases of the junction unmatched. In DNA, the CDR3 is TGTGCCAGCAGTGAAGGTCGTGTGGGACAGGGCAGAGACCAGTACTTC. Amino acid sequence: CASSEGRVGQGRDQYF.

The V call is TRBV18, the J call TRBJ1-2; TRBD1 matches at 9 bases. Trimming took 6 bases from V and 8 from J; bases not matched to a gene: 10. CDR3 length: 14 amino acids. From germline, CDR1 is KGHSH and CDR2 LQKENI. The CDR3 coding sequence is TGTGCCAGCTCCCCGGGACAGGGTGAAGGAGGCTACACCTTC. Protein: CASSPGQGEGGYTF.

The chain links TRBV7-3 to TRBJ1-3; D remains ambiguous. In germline, CDR1 is SGHTA, CDR2 FQGTGA. V lost 0 bases to trimming and J lost 0 bases, with 6 bases between them. This CDR3 has 15 amino acids. Here the CDR3 DNA reads TGTGCCAGCAGCTTAACAGGGTTCTCTGGAAACACCATATATTTT. Protein sequence: CASSLTGFSGNTIYF.

The V call is TRBV6-5, the J call TRBJ2-7; the D is unclear. Germline CDR1 MNHEY, CDR2 SVGAGI. V was clipped by 0 bases and J by 0 bases, with 9 bases between them. The CDR3 is 15 amino acids. As DNA, the CDR3 is TGTGCCAGCAGTTACTCGAAGCGCGGCTCCTACGAGCAGTACTTC. Translating it yields CASSYSKRGSYEQYF.

The J gene is TRBJ1-4, the V gene TRBV28; no clear D. Trimming removed 6 bases from V and 0 bases from J, with 14 bases in between. Per germline, CDR1 MDHEN and CDR2 SYDVKM. The CDR3 has 16 residues. CDR3 loop: CASSLNVFATNEKLFF. The CDR3 DNA follows: TGTGCCAGCAGCCTTAATGTTTTTGCAACTAATGAAAAACTGTTTTTT.

The chain has TRBV4-3 and TRBJ2-1, with TRBD1 identical over 10 bases. CDR1 and CDR2 (germline): LGHNA, YSLEER. Trimming at V came to 9 bases and at J to 6 bases, leaving 11 bases not matched to a gene. The CDR3 sequence is 15 residues long. CDR3 DNA: TGCGCCAGTCGGCCCGGGACAGGGGTCGTCAATGAGCAGTTCTTC. Its protein product is CASRPGTGVVNEQFF.

This clone occurred once. The chain employs TRBV13 and TRBJ1-3; D call uncertain. Trimming took off 7 bases at V and 5 bases at J, with 12 bases between the two ends. CDR1 is PRHDT and CDR2 is FYEKMQ in the germline V gene (reference sequence). The CDR3 runs 13 residues. The CDR3 nucleotides are TGTGCCAGCATGCTGGGATCCCGAAACACCATATATTTT. Translation gives CASMLGSRNTIYF.

The V gene is TRBV6-1, the J gene TRBJ1-5; D gene uncertain. V lost 0 bases and J 1 base, leaving 7 bases between the germline ends. CDR3 length: 15 residues. The germline V gene encodes CDR1 MNHNS and CDR2 SASEGT. CDR3 sequence (DNA): TGTGCCAGCAGTGAAGCGCTGGGGAGCAATCAGCCCCAGCATTTT. Residues: CASSEALGSNQPQHF.